A single sample gave rise to the 5 T cell receptor beta chains below, sequenced in a study of cytomegalovirus exposure and HLA in healthy donors. The study ran its PCR with 60 Vbeta and 13 Jbeta primers. The repertoire was sequenced with immunoSEQ multiplex PCR; TCRdb's copy has only in-frame clones and lacks some. The sample has approximately 200,000 clones; 80% to 85% are singletons. The sequencing sample was made of PBMCs. The receptors here all came from a boy between 10 and 17 years old in good health and CMV-seronegative.

V gene TRBV19 combines with J gene TRBJ2-1; 8 nucleotides agree with TRBD1. Germline trimming cut 2 bases from V and 6 bases from J; bases unmatched to any gene: 9. The germline V gene encodes CDR1 LNHDA and CDR2 SQIVND (reference sequence). The CDR3 extends over 16 amino acids. CDR3 loop: CASSILGQAWINEQFF. The CDR3 region has the DNA TGTGCCAGTAGTATATTGGGACAGGCATGGATCAATGAGCAGTTCTTC.

The table lists this clone with a count of one. The chain has TRBV5-1 and TRBJ1-4; D is perhaps TRBD1 (5 bases). Trimming removed 1 base from V and 0 bases from J, with 13 bases in between. The CDR3 contains 17 residues. From germline, CDR1 is SGHRS and CDR2 YFSETQ. The CDR3, as DNA: TGCGCCAGCAGCTTGTGGGCCGGGGGAGCAACTAATGAAAAACTGTTTTTT. It specifies CASSLWAGGATNEKLFF.

The chain links TRBV6-4 to TRBJ2-3, with 11 bases matching TRBD2. CDR3 size: 16 residues. CDR1 and CDR2 from the germline V gene are MRHNA and SNTAGT. J was trimmed by 2 bases and V by 3 bases; bases with no gene match: 4. CDR3 amino acids: CASSETSGRSTDTQYF. CDR3 nucleotides: TGTGCCAGCAGTGAAACTAGCGGGAGATCCACAGATACGCAGTATTTT.

In this sample, this clone turned up once. In DNA, the CDR3 is TGTGCCTGGCTTAAAGGCGGAGGCTACACCTTC. Translated: CAWLKGGGYTF. The chain has TRBV30 and TRBJ1-2; D is undetermined. The germline V and J ends were trimmed by 5 bases and 8 bases, with 12 bases remaining between them. Germline V CDR1 and CDR2: GTSNPN, SVGIG (reference sequence). The CDR3 extends over 11 amino acids.

The J gene is TRBJ1-2, the V gene TRBV4-1; 8 nucleotides align to TRBD1. The CDR3 is 16 amino acids. The trim removed 1 base at V and 6 bases at J, leaving 10 bases unmatched. Looked up from germline, CDR1 is MGHRA and CDR2 is YSYEKL. CDR3 nucleotide sequence: TGCGCCAGCAGCCAAGGACCCGGGACAGGCTCCCATGGCTACACCTTC. Amino acid sequence: CASSQGPGTGSHGYTF.